This T cell receptor (beta chain) originates from a study of cytomegalovirus exposure and HLA in healthy donors. Study-level background: Among about 380 genotyped donors, approximately 80% fell in the Caucasian-associated ancestry cluster. Study-wide results and caveats: An analysis that was carried out later associated 15,000 to 20,000 TCR beta sequences with HLA alleles at 0.05 false discovery rate. As a later analysis showed, a missense DCLRE1C variant was linked to trimming of TCR beta V- and J-genes.

Researchers ran the PCR with 60 Vbeta and 13 Jbeta primers. Some clones are missing from TCRdb's copy, which holds only in-frame ones; the method was immunoSEQ multiplex PCR. The sample shows about 130,000 clones, around 78% of them seen only once. To note about this clone: Its antigen is still unknown.

Donors consisted of healthy bone marrow donors. The sequenced material came from PBMCs. This receptor was identified in a man aged 35 to 55 in good health and CMV-seronegative.

Here the CDR3 reads CASSPQTGGNGYTF. CDR3 in DNA: TGTGCCAGCTCACCTCAGACAGGGGGAAATGGCTACACCTTC. The chain uses TRBV18 and TRBJ1-2; 9 bases fit TRBD1. The J segment lost 6 bases and the V segment lost 3 bases, leaving 5 bases of the junction unmatched. Germline V gene sequence: CDR1 KGHSH, CDR2 LQKENI. The CDR3 has 14 residues. Looking up the rest from reference TRBV18 and TRBJ1-2 gives the full variable domain: NAGVMQNPRHLVRRRGQEARLRCSPMKGHSHVYWYRQLPEEGLKFMVYLQKENIIDESGMPKERFSAEFPKEGPSILRIQQVVRGDSAAYFCASSPQTGGNGYTFGSGTRLTVV.